Listed below are T cell receptor beta chains from one sample, sequenced in a study of blood T cell repertoires in COVID-19. Sequencing was performed with immunoSEQ multiplex PCR; in TCRdb, only in-frame clones are kept and a portion is missing. The top ten hold roughly 4.5% of the sample, which has about 210,000 clones, more than 70% seen once. Source material: PBMCs or T cells enriched from blood (not recorded which). Every receptor here comes from a man aged 25-45 years with acute COVID-19. CDR3s leave out the opening cysteine and the closing phenylalanine or tryptophan.

TRBJ1-2,TRBV2,11,ASSRETNYGYT
TRBJ1-2,TRBV11-2,12,ASSTIPGDGGYT
TRBJ2-5,TRBV30,10,AWDRGQETQY
TRBJ2-6,TRBV19,16,ASTNIRTGDSGANVLT
TRBJ2-7,TRBV27,11,ASSPGGAYEQY
TRBJ1-5,TRBV3-1/TRBV3-2,13,ASSQDRGSNQPQH
TRBJ2-5,TRBV27,12,ASTPAGRQETQY
TRBJ2-1,TRBV9,16,ASSVLSHGGYSYNEQF
TRBJ1-2,TRBV3-1/TRBV3-2,13,ASSQLGTGEYGYT
TRBJ1-2,TRBV7-3,13,ASSLRSGSNYGYT
TRBJ2-2,TRBV7-3,15,ASSLTPGTSNTGELF
TRBJ1-1,TRBV5-1,11,ASSLSGGVEAF
TRBJ1-2,TRBV28,13,ASRTRTGQGKGYT